Below are 28 T cell receptor beta chains sequenced from a single sample in a study of cytomegalovirus exposure and HLA in healthy donors. Researchers ran the PCR with 60 Vbeta and 13 Jbeta primers. TCRdb's table, derived via immunoSEQ multiplex PCR, lists solely in-frame clones and lacks some. The data contain 150,000 to 200,000 clones, 84% of them singletons. The sequencing input was PBMCs. Receptors were obtained from a woman aged 45-59 years in good health and CMV-seropositive.

The V gene is TRBV10-1, the J gene TRBJ2-7, with 12 positions matching TRBD2. Trimming removed 6 bases from V and 2 bases from J; junction bases left unmatched: 5. The CDR3 totals 15 residues. The germline gives CDR1 WNHNN, CDR2 SYGVQD (reference sequence). The CDR3: CASRGRLAGAYEQYF. As DNA, the CDR3 is TGCGCCAGCAGGGGGAGACTAGCGGGGGCCTACGAGCAGTACTTC.

The chain combines TRBV6-5 with TRBJ2-7; D not certain. CDR3 length: 12 residues. V was cut by 2 bases and J by 5 bases, with 7 bases left in between. Germline V gene lookup returns CDR1 MNHEY and CDR2 SVGAGI. The CDR3 DNA reads as TGTGCCAGCAGTTACGGTTACAACGAGCAGTACTTC. The encoded protein is CASSYGYNEQYF.

The chain has TRBV5-3 and TRBJ2-3, with 8 nucleotides matching TRBD1. TRBV5-3 is an ORF; its function is uncertain. The CDR3 covers 17 residues. The junction had 10 bases not matched to a gene; V was cut back by 3 bases and J by 1 base. In DNA form, the CDR3 reads TGTGCCAGAAGCTCGCATCCAGGGGGCGCGTGCACAGATACGCAGTATTTT. The encoded protein is CARSSHPGGACTDTQYF.

CDR3 loop: CASSQDTGNTIYF. In nucleotides, the CDR3 is TGCGCCAGCAGCCAAGATACTGGAAACACCATATATTTT. The genes are TRBV4-3 and TRBJ1-3; D remains unclear. Germline CDR1 and CDR2: LGHNA and YSLEER. Trimming left V 0 bases short and J 2 bases short, with 2 bases between. The CDR3 spans 13 residues.

The chain carries TRBV6-5 and TRBJ2-5, with 9 nucleotides matching TRBD1. CDR3 size: 14 residues. After removal of 2 bases from V and 5 bases from J, the junction contained 3 bases not matched to a gene. Germline V gene sequence: CDR1 MNHEY, CDR2 SVGAGI. Written as DNA, the CDR3 is TGTGCCAGCAGTTACAGCGGGACAGGGGAGACCCAGTACTTC. This translates into CASSYSGTGETQYF.

The V gene is TRBV19, the J gene TRBJ1-5; 9 positions agree with TRBD1. The ends lost 3 bases at V and 6 bases at J; junction bases unmatched: 6. CDR1 and CDR2 (germline): LNHDA, SQIVND (reference sequence). The CDR3 loop spans 15 amino acids. Written as DNA, the CDR3 is TGTGCCAGTAGTATGGGACAGGGAAAAGGTCAGCCCCAGCATTTT. This gives the protein CASSMGQGKGQPQHF. The whole variable domain, filled in from reference TRBV19 and TRBJ1-5, reads DGGITQSPKYLFRKEGQNVTLSCEQNLNHDAMYWYRQDPGQGLRLIYYSQIVNDFQKGDIAEGYSVSREKKESFPLTVTSAQKNPTAFYLCASSMGQGKGQPQHFGDGTRLSIL.

The chain recombines TRBV6-6 with TRBJ1-1, with 10 bases lining up with TRBD1. Germline V gene lookup returns CDR1 MNHNY and CDR2 SVGAGI (reference sequence). This CDR3 region has 14 residues. The J segment lost 7 bases and the V segment lost 6 bases, leaving 8 bases of the junction unmatched. The CDR3 bases are TGTGCCAGCAGCCTGACAGGGGGCGGCTATGAAGCTTTCTTT. This translates into CASSLTGGGYEAFF.

The rearrangement joins TRBV5-4 to TRBJ2-3, with D perhaps matching TRBD2 (6 bases). The V and J ends lost 2 bases and 1 base respectively, with 14 bases between them. There are 16 residues in the CDR3. Germline-derived CDR1 and CDR2 are SGHNT and YYREEE (reference sequence). CDR3 protein: CASSLQIAAGTDTQYF. The DNA of the CDR3 is TGTGCCAGCAGCTTACAAATAGCGGCAGGCACAGATACGCAGTATTTT.

The V and J genes are TRBV19 and TRBJ1-2, with 10 bases matching TRBD1. The CDR3 sequence is 15 residues long. Germline V gives CDR1 LNHDA, CDR2 SQIVND (reference sequence). V lost 7 bases, J lost 4 bases, and 9 bases stayed unmatched. The CDR3 region has the DNA TGTGCCAGTACCAGTCCGGGACAGGGGATCTATGGCTACACCTTC. This translates into CASTSPGQGIYGYTF.

V is TRBV9 and J is TRBJ1-1; weak D call: TRBD1 (5 bases). Germline V gene data show CDR1 as SGDLS and CDR2 as YYNGEE. This CDR3 spans 15 amino acids. Trimming left V 4 bases short and J 5 bases short, with 18 bases between. The CDR3 region has the DNA TGTGCCAGCAGCCCACGGACCGCCGGGGGGACTGAAGCTTTCTTT. Translating gives CASSPRTAGGTEAFF.

The gene calls are TRBV4-2 and TRBJ2-3; 7 nucleotides match TRBD1. This CDR3 has 16 amino acids. After removal of 0 bases from V and 4 bases from J, the junction contained 7 bases not matched to a gene. Germline CDR1 reads LGHNA; CDR2 reads YNFKEQ. CDR3 region: CASSQEPGQVADTQYF. CDR3 DNA: TGTGCCAGCAGCCAAGAGCCAGGACAGGTGGCAGATACGCAGTATTTT.

The chain recombines TRBV7-9 with TRBJ1-2; 7 nucleotides agree with TRBD1. V lost 5 bases to trimming and J lost 5 bases; unmatched junction nucleotides: 17. Germline loops: CDR1 SEHNR, CDR2 FQNEAQ (reference sequence). CDR3 length equals 17 residues. CDR3 protein: CASSPLRPRDRGYGYTF. The CDR3 DNA sequence: TGTGCCAGCAGCCCCTTAAGGCCGCGGGACAGAGGATATGGCTACACCTTC.

Comments on this clone: Other DNA sequences in this specimen translate into the identical CDR3. CDR3: CASSPRGETQYF. The CDR3 nucleotides are TGTGCCAGCTCACCAAGGGGGGAGACCCAGTACTTC. J is TRBJ2-5 and V is TRBV18, with a possible D match to TRBD1 (6 bases). V dropped 2 bases and J dropped 5 bases, with 6 bases sitting between them. The V gene's germline CDR1 is KGHSH and CDR2 LQKENI. CDR3 length equals 12 residues. The whole variable domain, remainder taken from reference TRBV18 and TRBJ2-5, is NAGVMQNPRHLVRRRGQEARLRCSPMKGHSHVYWYRQLPEEGLKFMVYLQKENIIDESGMPKERFSAEFPKEGPSILRIQQVVRGDSAAYFCASSPRGETQYFGPGTRLLVL.

The DNA of the CDR3 is TGTGCCAGTAGTATTTCGGGGGCCAAAAACATTCAGTACTTC. It codes for CASSISGAKNIQYF. The rearrangement uses TRBV19 and TRBJ2-4; D is perhaps TRBD2 (5 bases). V lost 3 bases and J lost 1, with 7 bases in between. Germline V lookup: CDR1 LNHDA, CDR2 SQIVND (reference sequence). The CDR3 contains 14 residues.

The V and J genes are TRBV28 and TRBJ2-7; 11 nucleotides line up with TRBD2. CDR1 and CDR2 (germline): MDHEN, SYDVKM. The CDR3 has 15 amino acids. V lost 4 bases, J lost 4 bases, and 6 bases stayed unmatched. Written as DNA, the CDR3 is TGTGCCAGCAGTTCCGGGACTAGCGGACCTTACGAGCAGTACTTC. Residues: CASSSGTSGPYEQYF.

This clone came up a few times. The chain uses TRBV2 and TRBJ1-5; 12 bases line up with TRBD1. Germline CDR1 and CDR2: SNHLY and FYNNEI. CDR3 length: 15 residues. Unmatched junction bases numbered 6, after V lost 6 bases and J lost 6 bases. The CDR3 region has the DNA TGTGCCAGCAGCGGGACAGGGGGCGCAGGTCAGCCCCAGCATTTT. Amino acid sequence: CASSGTGGAGQPQHF.

The J gene is TRBJ2-5, the V gene TRBV23-1, with 8 bases identical to TRBD1. The J call may be incorrect, as the DNA end agrees better with TRBJ2-7. TRBV23-1 is identified as an open reading frame with a role that is uncertain. The length of the CDR3 is 14 residues. The CDR3 region has the DNA TGCGCCAGCAGTCCGGGACAGGCGATCTACGAGCAGTACTTC. It specifies CASSPGQAIYEQYF.

The rearrangement joins TRBV19 to TRBJ1-3; D might be TRBD1 (5 bases). The V end was cut by 3 bases, the J end by 3 bases, with 12 bases between. CDR1 and CDR2 (germline): LNHDA, SQIVND (reference sequence). The CDR3 is made up of 15 amino acids. The CDR3: CASSIGQGSGNTIYF. The CDR3 DNA follows: TGTGCCAGTAGTATTGGGCAGGGAAGTGGAAACACCATATATTTT.

V and J are TRBV4-1 and TRBJ2-6; no clear D. The length of the CDR3 is 17 residues. The ends were cut back, 0 bases at V and 1 base at J, with 10 bases in the middle. Germline lookup yields CDR1 MGHRA and CDR2 YSYEKL. This CDR3 is CASSQDRSTSGANVLTF. For the CDR3, the DNA is TGCGCCAGCAGCCAAGATCGGAGTACATCTGGGGCCAACGTCCTGACTTTC.

The chain uses TRBV7-2 and TRBJ2-1, with D possibly being TRBD2 (5 bases). The CDR3 totals 13 residues. Looked up from germline, CDR1 is SGHTA and CDR2 is FQGNSA. V was clipped by 3 bases and J by 5 bases, with 8 bases between them. The CDR3 region has the DNA TGTGCCAGCAGCTTCGGACTCCACAATGAGCAGTTCTTC. Translation: CASSFGLHNEQFF.

The chain employs TRBV28 and TRBJ2-6, with a tentative D call TRBD2 (5 bases). Per germline, CDR1 MDHEN and CDR2 SYDVKM. The CDR3 totals 15 residues. Deletions cut 3 bases from V and 1 base from J, with 7 bases between. CDR3: CASSLRGSGANVLTF. The CDR3 DNA follows: TGTGCCAGCAGTTTGAGAGGGTCTGGGGCCAACGTCCTGACTTTC. The full variable domain, completed using reference TRBV28 and TRBJ2-6, is DVKVTQSSRYLVKRTGEKVFLECVQDMDHENMFWYRQDPGLGLRLIYFSYDVKMKEKGDIPEGYSVSREKKERFSLILESASTNQTSMYLCASSLRGSGANVLTFGAGSRLTVL.

The chain has TRBV11-2 and TRBJ1-1; no reliable D call. The CDR3 loop spans 15 amino acids. The V and J ends lost 5 bases and 6 bases respectively, with 19 bases between them. Germline-derived CDR1 and CDR2 are SGHAT and FQNNGV. In DNA, the CDR3 is TGTGCCAGCAGCACTCCCCTCTCGTATTTCTCTGAAGCTTTCTTT. Translated, it gives CASSTPLSYFSEAFF. The full variable domain, rest sourced from reference TRBV11-2 and TRBJ1-1, is EAGVAQSPRYKIIEKRQSVAFWCNPISGHATLYWYQQILGQGPKLLIQFQNNGVVDDSQLPKDRFSAERLKGVDSTLKIQPAKLEDSAVYLCASSTPLSYFSEAFFGQGTRLTVV.

This chain uses TRBV4-2 with TRBJ2-2; possible D gene TRBD2, 5 bases. The CDR3 spans 15 residues. Trimming took 0 bases from V and 1 from J, leaving 6 bases between them. The germline V gene has CDR1 LGHNA and CDR2 YNFKEQ. CDR3 in DNA: TGTGCCAGCAGCCAAGATGGAGGGAACACCGGGGAGCTGTTTTTT. Its protein is CASSQDGGNTGELFF.

With regard to this clone: Other nucleotide sequences in the sample specify the same CDR3. The rearrangement uses TRBV2 and TRBJ2-7; 9 nucleotides line up with TRBD1. This CDR3 is 14 amino acids long. The germline V gene encodes CDR1 SNHLY and CDR2 FYNNEI. CDR3 protein: CASSTGGSIYEQYF. The CDR3 DNA reads TGTGCTAGTTCTACAGGGGGCTCGATCTACGAGCAGTACTTC. The full variable domain, rest sourced from reference TRBV2 and TRBJ2-7, is EPEVTQTPSHQVTQMGQEVILRCVPISNHLYFYWYRQILGQKVEFLVSFYNNEISEKSEIFDDQFSVERPDGSNFTLKIRSTKLEDSAMYFCASSTGGSIYEQYFGPGTRLTVT.

The chain combines TRBV15 with TRBJ1-2; TRBD1 matches at 7 bases. CDR3 length equals 16 residues. Germline V gene sequence: CDR1 LNHNV, CDR2 YYDKDF (reference sequence). V was clipped by 0 bases and J by 4 bases; unmatched bases: 8. CDR3 region: CATSRDLRDRTYGYTF. In DNA, the CDR3 is TGTGCCACCAGCAGAGATCTTCGGGACAGAACCTATGGCTACACCTTC.

V and J are TRBV19 and TRBJ1-5; 9 nucleotides agree with TRBD1. Germline V gene sequence: CDR1 LNHDA, CDR2 SQIVND (reference sequence). The CDR3 is 15 amino acids. With V trimmed by 1 base and J by 6 bases, 4 bases remained unmatched. Here the CDR3 DNA reads TGTGCCAGTAGTATAGGCGGGACAGGGACTCAGCCCCAGCATTTT. It specifies CASSIGGTGTQPQHF.

This chain uses TRBV19 with TRBJ1-3; 10 bases agree with TRBD1. The J segment lost 1 base and the V segment lost 8 bases, leaving 2 bases of the junction unmatched. Germline V gene data show CDR1 as LNHDA and CDR2 as SQIVND (reference sequence). CDR3 length: 14 amino acids. The CDR3 is CASRDRGSGNTIYF. The CDR3 DNA is TGTGCCAGTCGGGACAGGGGATCTGGAAACACCATATATTTT.

This chain connects TRBV30 to TRBJ1-1, with D possibly TRBD1 on 6 matching bases. Germline values: CDR1 GTSNPN, CDR2 SVGIG (reference sequence). Trimming took 5 bases from V and 7 from J, leaving 11 bases between them. The CDR3 length is 11 residues. The CDR3 here is CAWGGGVEAFF. The CDR3, as DNA: TGTGCCTGGGGAGGGGGGGTTGAAGCTTTCTTT.